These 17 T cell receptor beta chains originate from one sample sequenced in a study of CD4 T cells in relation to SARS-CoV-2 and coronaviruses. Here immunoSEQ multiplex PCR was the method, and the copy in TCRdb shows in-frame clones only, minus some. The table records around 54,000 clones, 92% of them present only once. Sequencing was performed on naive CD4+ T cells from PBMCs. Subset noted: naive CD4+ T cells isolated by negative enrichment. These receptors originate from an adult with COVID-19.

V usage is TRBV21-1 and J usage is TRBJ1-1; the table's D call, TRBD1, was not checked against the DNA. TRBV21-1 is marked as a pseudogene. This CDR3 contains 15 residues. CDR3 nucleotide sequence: TGTGCCAGCAGCAGGGGGACAGGGAATGACACTGAAGCTTTCTTT. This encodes CASSRGTGNDTEAFF.

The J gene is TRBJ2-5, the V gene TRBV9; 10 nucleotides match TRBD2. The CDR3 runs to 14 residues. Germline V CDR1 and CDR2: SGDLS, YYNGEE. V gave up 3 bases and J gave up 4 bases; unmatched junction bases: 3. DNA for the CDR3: TGTGCCAGCAGCGACATAGCGGGAGGAGAGACCCAGTACTTC. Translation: CASSDIAGGETQYF.

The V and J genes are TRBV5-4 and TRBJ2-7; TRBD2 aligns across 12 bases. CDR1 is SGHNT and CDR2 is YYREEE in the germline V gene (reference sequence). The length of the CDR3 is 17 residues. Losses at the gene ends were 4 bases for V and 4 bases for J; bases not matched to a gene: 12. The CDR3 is CASSPRGLAGGRYEQYF. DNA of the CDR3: TGTGCCAGCAGCCCCCGAGGCCTAGCGGGAGGGCGGTACGAGCAGTACTTC.

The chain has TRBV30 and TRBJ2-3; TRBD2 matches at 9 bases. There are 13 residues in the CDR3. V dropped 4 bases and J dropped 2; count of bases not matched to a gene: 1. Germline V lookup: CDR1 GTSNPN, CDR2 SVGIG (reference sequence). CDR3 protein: CAWTSGNTDTQYF. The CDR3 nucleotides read TGTGCCTGGACTAGCGGGAACACAGATACGCAGTATTTT.

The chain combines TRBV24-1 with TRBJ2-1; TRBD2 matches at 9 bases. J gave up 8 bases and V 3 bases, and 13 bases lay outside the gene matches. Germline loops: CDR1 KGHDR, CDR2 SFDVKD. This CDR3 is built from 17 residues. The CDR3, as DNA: TGTGCCACCAGTGATCCCGGGACTAGCCAGGCAGCGGATGAGCAGTTCTTC. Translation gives CATSDPGTSQAADEQFF.

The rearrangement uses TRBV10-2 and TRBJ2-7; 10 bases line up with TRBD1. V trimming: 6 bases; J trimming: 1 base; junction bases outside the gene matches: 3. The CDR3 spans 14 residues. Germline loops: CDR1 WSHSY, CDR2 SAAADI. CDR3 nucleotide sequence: TGCGCCAGCAGGAGGGGACAGGGGTCCTACGAGCAGTACTTC. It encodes CASRRGQGSYEQYF.

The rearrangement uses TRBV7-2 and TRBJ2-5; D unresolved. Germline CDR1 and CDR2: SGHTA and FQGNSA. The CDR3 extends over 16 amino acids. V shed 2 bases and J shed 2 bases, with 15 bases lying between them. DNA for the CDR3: TGTGCCAGCAGCTTACTTAAGAGTTCCTTTCAAGAGACCCAGTACTTC. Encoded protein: CASSLLKSSFQETQYF.

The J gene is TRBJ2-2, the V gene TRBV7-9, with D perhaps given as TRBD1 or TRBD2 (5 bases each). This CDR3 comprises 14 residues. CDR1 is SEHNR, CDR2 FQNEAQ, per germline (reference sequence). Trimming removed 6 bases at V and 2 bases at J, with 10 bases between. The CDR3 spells CASRGTDNTGELFF. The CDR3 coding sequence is TGTGCCAGCAGGGGGACCGACAACACCGGGGAGCTGTTTTTT.

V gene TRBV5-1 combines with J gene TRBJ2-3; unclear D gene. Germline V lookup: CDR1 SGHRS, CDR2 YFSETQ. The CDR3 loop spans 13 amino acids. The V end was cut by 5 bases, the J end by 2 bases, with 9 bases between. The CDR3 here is CASSWQTTDTQYF. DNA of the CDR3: TGCGCCAGCAGTTGGCAGACCACAGATACGCAGTATTTT. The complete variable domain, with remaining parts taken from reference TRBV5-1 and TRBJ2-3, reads KAGVTQTPRYLIKTRGQQVTLSCSPISGHRSVSWYQQTPGQGLQFLFEYFSETQRNKGNFPGRFSGRQFSNSRSEMNVSTLELGDSALYLCASSWQTTDTQYFGPGTRLTVL.

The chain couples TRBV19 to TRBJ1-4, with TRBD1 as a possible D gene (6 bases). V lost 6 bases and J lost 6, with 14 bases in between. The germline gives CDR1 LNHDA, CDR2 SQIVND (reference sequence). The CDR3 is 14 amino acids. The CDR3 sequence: CASSETGFYEKLFF. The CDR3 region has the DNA TGTGCCAGTAGCGAAACAGGGTTTTATGAAAAACTGTTTTTT. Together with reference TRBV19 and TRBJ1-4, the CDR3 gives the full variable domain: DGGITQSPKYLFRKEGQNVTLSCEQNLNHDAMYWYRQDPGQGLRLIYYSQIVNDFQKGDIAEGYSVSREKKESFPLTVTSAQKNPTAFYLCASSETGFYEKLFFGSGTQLSVL.

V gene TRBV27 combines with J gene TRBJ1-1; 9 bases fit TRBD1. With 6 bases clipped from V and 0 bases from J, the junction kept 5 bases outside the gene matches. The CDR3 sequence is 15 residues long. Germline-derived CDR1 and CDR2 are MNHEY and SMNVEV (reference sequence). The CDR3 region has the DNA TGTGCCAGCAGCAACAGGGGGCGGGTGAACACTGAAGCTTTCTTT. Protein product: CASSNRGRVNTEAFF.

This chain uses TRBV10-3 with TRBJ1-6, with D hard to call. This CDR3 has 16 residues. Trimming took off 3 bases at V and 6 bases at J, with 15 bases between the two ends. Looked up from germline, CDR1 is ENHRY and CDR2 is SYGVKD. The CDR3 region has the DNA TGTGCCATCAGTGACCCATCGCTCCAGTTTAATTCACCCCTCCACTTT. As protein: CAISDPSLQFNSPLHF.

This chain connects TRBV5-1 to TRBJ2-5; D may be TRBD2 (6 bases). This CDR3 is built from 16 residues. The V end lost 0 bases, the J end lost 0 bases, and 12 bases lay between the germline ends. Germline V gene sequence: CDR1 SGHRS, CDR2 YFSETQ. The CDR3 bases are TGCGCCAGCAGCTTGGCCCCCGCGGGGAACCAAGAGACCCAGTACTTC. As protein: CASSLAPAGNQETQYF.

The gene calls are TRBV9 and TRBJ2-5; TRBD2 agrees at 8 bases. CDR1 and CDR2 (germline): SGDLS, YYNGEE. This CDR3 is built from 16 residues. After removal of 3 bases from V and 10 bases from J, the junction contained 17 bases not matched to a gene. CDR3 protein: CASSEYGTGGPANQYF. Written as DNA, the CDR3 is TGTGCCAGCAGCGAATACGGAACGGGGGGGCCCGCTAACCAGTACTTC.

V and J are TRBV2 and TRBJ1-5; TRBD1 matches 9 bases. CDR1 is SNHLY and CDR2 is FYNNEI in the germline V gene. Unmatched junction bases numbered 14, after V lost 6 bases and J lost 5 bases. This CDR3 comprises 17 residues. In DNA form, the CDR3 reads TGTGCCAGCAGGCAACCGGGACAGGGATATCGGTATCAGCCCCAGCATTTT. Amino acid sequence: CASRQPGQGYRYQPQHF.

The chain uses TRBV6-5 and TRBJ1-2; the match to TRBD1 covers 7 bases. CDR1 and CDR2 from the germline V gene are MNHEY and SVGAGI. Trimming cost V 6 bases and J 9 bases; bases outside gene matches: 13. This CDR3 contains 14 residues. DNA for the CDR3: TGTGCCAGCAGCCTCGACAGGGTATACGTCAGCTACACCTTC. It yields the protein CASSLDRVYVSYTF.

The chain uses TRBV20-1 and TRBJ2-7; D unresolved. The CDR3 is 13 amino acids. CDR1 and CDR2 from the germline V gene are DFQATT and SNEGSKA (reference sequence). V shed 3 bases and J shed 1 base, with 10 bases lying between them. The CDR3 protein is CSASRWGSYEQYF. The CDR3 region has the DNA TGCAGTGCTAGTAGGTGGGGTTCCTACGAGCAGTACTTC.